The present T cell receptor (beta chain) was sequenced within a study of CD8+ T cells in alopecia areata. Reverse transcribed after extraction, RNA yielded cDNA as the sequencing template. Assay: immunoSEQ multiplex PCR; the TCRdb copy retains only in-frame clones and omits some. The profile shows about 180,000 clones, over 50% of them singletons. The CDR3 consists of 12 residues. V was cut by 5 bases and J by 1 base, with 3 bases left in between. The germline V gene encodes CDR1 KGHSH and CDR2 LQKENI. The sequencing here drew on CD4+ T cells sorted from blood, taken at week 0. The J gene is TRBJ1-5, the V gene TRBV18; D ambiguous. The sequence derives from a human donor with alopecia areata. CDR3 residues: CASSESNQPQHF. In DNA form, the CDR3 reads TGTGCCAGCTCAGAGAGCAATCAGCCCCAGCATTTT.